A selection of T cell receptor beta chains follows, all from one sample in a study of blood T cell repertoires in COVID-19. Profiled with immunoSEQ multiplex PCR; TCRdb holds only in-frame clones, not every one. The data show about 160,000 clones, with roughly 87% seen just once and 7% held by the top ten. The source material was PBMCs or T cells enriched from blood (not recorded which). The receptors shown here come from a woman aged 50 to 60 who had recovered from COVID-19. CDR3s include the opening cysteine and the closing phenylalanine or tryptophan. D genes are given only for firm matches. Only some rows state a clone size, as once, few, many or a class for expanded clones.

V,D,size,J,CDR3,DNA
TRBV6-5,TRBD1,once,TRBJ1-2,CASSHKGAPNYGYTF,TGTGCCAGCAGTCATAAGGGGGCCCCAAACTATGGCTACACCTTC
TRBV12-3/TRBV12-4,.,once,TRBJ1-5,CASSRGRGTPQHF,TGTGCCAGCAGTCGGGGCAGGGGTACGCCCCAGCATTTT
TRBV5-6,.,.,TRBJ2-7,CASSTRLAVYEQYF,TGTGCCAGCAGTACTCGGCTAGCAGTGTACGAGCAGTACTTC
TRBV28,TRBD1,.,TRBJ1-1,CASTLQGDLLGTEAFF,TGTGCCAGCACCCTTCAGGGGGACCTGTTGGGTACTGAAGCTTTCTTT
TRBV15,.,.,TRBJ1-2,CATSLDGYYGYTF,TGTGCCACCAGTCTCGACGGGTACTATGGCTACACCTTC
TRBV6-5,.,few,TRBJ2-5,CASSYSGVGETQYF,TGTGCCAGCAGTTACTCAGGGGTCGGTGAGACCCAGTACTTC
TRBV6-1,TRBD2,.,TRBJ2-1,CASSDLGLAASYNEQFF,TGTGCCAGCAGTGACCTAGGACTAGCGGCCTCCTACAATGAGCAGTTCTTC
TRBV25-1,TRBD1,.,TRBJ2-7,CASSARGGPYEQYF,TGTGCCAGCAGTGCGAGAGGGGGCCCCTACGAGCAGTACTTC
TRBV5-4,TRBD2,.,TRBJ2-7,CASSFERDHYEQYF,TGTGCCAGCAGCTTTGAGCGGGACCACTACGAGCAGTACTTC
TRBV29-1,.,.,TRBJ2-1,CSVVNAGSSYNEQFF,TGCAGCGTTGTGAATGCGGGAAGCTCCTACAATGAGCAGTTCTTC
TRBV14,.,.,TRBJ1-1,CASSQDGAERAFF,TGTGCCAGCAGCCAAGATGGAGCCGAGAGAGCTTTCTTT
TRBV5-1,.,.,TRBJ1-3,CASSLGQTGNTIYF,TGCGCCAGCAGCTTGGGACAGACTGGAAACACCATATATTTT
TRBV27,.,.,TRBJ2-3,CASSPGQLPSTDTQYF,TGTGCCAGCAGCCCCGGACAGTTACCTAGCACAGATACGCAGTATTTT
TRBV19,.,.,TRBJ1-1,CASMTLDRMNTEAFF,TGTGCCAGTATGACTCTCGACCGCATGAACACTGAAGCTTTCTTT
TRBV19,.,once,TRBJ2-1,CASSIATGSNEQFF,TGTGCCAGTAGTATCGCGACCGGGAGCAATGAGCAGTTCTTC
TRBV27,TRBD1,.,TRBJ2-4,CASSTQPGQGKNIQYF,TGTGCCAGCAGTACACAACCCGGACAGGGTAAAAACATTCAGTACTTC
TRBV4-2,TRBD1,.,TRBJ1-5,CASSHGTGNNQPQHF,TGTGCCAGCAGCCACGGGACAGGGAACAATCAGCCCCAGCATTTT
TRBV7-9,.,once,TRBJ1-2,CASSPQAGANYGYTF,TGTGCCAGCAGCCCGCAGGCAGGGGCTAACTATGGCTACACCTTC
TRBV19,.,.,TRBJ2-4,CASSGGTDRKNIQYF,TGTGCCAGTAGTGGGGGGACAGACCGAAAAAACATTCAGTACTTC
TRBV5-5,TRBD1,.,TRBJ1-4,CASRLTGTNEKLFF,TGTGCCAGCAGACTGACAGGGACTAATGAAAAACTGTTTTTT
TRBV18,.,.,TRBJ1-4,CASSPTDSPTNEKLFF,TGTGCCAGCTCACCGACGGACAGTCCAACTAATGAAAAACTGTTTTTT
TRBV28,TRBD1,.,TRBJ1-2,CASSADRVPYGYTF,TGTGCCAGCAGTGCGGACAGGGTGCCCTATGGCTACACCTTC
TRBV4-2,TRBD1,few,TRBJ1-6,CASRQTTGGASPLHF,TGTGCCAGCAGACAAACCACAGGGGGCGCATCGCCCCTCCACTTT
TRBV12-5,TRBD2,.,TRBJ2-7,CASGLTLGTNEQYF,TGTGCTAGTGGTTTGACCCTCGGGACTAACGAGCAGTACTTC
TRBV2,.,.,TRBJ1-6,CASRPLEGNSPLHF,TGTGCCAGCAGACCCTTGGAGGGGAATTCACCCCTCCACTTT
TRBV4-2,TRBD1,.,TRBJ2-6,CASSHAKLTGQGARGANVLTF,TGTGCCAGCAGCCACGCGAAACTGACGGGACAGGGGGCGCGTGGGGCCAACGTCCTGACTTTC
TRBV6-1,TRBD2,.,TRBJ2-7,CASSEGGRAGEQYF,TGTGCCAGCAGTGAAGGCGGGAGGGCTGGAGAGCAGTACTTC
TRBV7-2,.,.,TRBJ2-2,CASSSQSYTGELFF,TGTGCCAGCTCTTCACAGAGTTACACCGGGGAGCTGTTTTTT
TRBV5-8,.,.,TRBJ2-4,CASSLRGGNIQYF,TGTGCCAGCAGCTTGAGGGGGGGGAACATTCAGTACTTC
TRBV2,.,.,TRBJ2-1,CATFLVGGAGEQFF,TGTGCCACCTTCCTAGTGGGAGGCGCGGGTGAGCAGTTCTTC
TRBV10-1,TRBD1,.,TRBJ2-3,CASSEGGQGARTDTQYF,TGCGCCAGCAGTGAAGGCGGACAGGGGGCGCGCACAGATACGCAGTATTTT
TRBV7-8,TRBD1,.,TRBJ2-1,CASSGGTGGYNEQFF,TGTGCCAGCAGCGGGGGGACAGGTGGGTACAATGAGCAGTTCTTC
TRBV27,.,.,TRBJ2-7,CASSLHRESEQYF,TGTGCCAGCAGTTTACACAGGGAAAGCGAGCAGTACTTC
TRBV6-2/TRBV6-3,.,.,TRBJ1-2,CASSQGQLGGYTF,TGTGCCAGCAGCCAAGGACAGCTGGGGGGCTACACCTTC
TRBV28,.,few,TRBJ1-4,CASREGGPTEKLFF,TGTGCCAGCAGGGAGGGAGGGCCAACAGAAAAACTGTTTTTT
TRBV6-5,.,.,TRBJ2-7,CASSYQRSSYEQYF,TGTGCCAGCAGTTACCAGCGGAGCTCCTACGAGCAGTACTTC
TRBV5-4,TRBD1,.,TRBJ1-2,CASSFGTEYGYTF,TGTGCCAGCAGCTTCGGGACAGAGTATGGCTACACCTTC
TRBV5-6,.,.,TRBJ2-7,CASSSSSYEQYF,TGTGCCAGCAGCTCCAGCTCCTACGAGCAGTACTTC
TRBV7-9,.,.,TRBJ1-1,CASSLSAGNTEAFF,TGTGCCAGCAGCTTGTCGGCGGGGAACACTGAAGCTTTCTTT
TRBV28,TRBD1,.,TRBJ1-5,CASSPRAGGAGQPQHF,TGTGCCAGCAGTCCCCGAGCAGGGGGCGCAGGGCAGCCCCAGCATTTT
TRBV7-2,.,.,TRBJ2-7,CASTLDRILKQYF,TGTGCCAGCACTTTAGACAGGATCTTGAAGCAGTACTTC
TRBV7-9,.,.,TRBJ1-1,CASSLEGRGAFF,TGTGCCAGCAGCTTAGAGGGGCGCGGAGCTTTCTTT
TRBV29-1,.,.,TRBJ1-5,CSVGGDSTNQPQHF,TGCAGCGTTGGGGGGGACTCTACTAATCAGCCCCAGCATTTT
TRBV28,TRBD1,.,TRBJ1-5,CASRSPGQGSVQPQHF,TGTGCCAGCAGATCTCCTGGACAGGGGAGCGTACAGCCCCAGCATTTT
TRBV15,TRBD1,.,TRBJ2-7,CATSRGQGAYEQYF,TGTGCCACCAGCAGGGGACAGGGGGCCTACGAGCAGTACTTC
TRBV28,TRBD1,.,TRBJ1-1,CASSTSGGIGWTEAFF,TGTGCCAGCAGTACCTCAGGGGGCATTGGTTGGACTGAAGCTTTCTTT
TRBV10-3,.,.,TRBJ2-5,CAISGTGQETQYF,TGTGCCATCAGTGGTACCGGCCAAGAGACCCAGTACTTC
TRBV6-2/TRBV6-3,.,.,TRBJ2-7,CASSYPSSGSYEQYF,TGTGCCAGCAGTTACCCATCGTCCGGGTCCTACGAGCAGTACTTC